Here is one T cell receptor beta chain with its context. Some clones are missing from TCRdb's copy, which holds only in-frame ones; the method was immunoSEQ multiplex PCR. Among roughly 700,000 clones listed, approximately 74% were seen once. The data were obtained in a study of shared clonotypes between healthy human individuals. This CDR3 region has 11 residues. CDR1 DFQATT and CDR2 SNEGSKA come from the germline V gene (reference sequence). The J gene is TRBJ2-5, the V gene TRBV20-1, with TRBD1 as a possible D gene (5 bases). The TCR sequence derives from a woman younger than 45 in good health. Sequenced material: memory CD4+ T cells sorted from blood. Subset specified: CD45RA-negative fraction. The chain's CDR3 is CGGLWGETQYF. In DNA, the CDR3 is TGCGGCGGCCTGTGGGGCGAGACCCAGTACTTC.